This T cell receptor (beta chain) derives from a study of response to subunit inactivated influenza vaccine. Remarks on this clonotype: Its specificity is unknown.

TCRdb re-called the RT-PCR reads through MiXCR, storing one row per CDR3 protein. The sample contains around 480,000 distinct CDR3 sequences, more than 15% of which appear only once. The study, taken as a whole, reports: Each seasonal influenza vaccination, the authors suggested, recruits few new T cells.

The sequencing used CD4+ T cells sorted from PBMCs, collected less than 30 months after vaccination. The sequence came from a man aged 45-69 years who received an inactivated influenza vaccine.

The CDR3 loop reads CSARDGALGTDTQYF. The CDR3 region has the DNA TGCAGTGCTAGAGATGGGGCGTTGGGCACAGATACGCAGTATTTT. The genes are TRBV20-1 and TRBJ2-3, with D perhaps TRBD1 (5 bases). Trimming removed 0 bases at V and 1 base at J, with 11 bases between. The germline V gene has CDR1 DFQATT and CDR2 SNEGSKA (reference sequence). The CDR3 sequence is 15 residues long.